The T cell receptor beta chain under discussion was sequenced for a study of blood T cell repertoires in COVID-19 (dated by TCRdb to 2020 to 2021). Looking at the study overall: Samples covering the acute and convalescent phases of COVID-19 were provided by collaborators in the United States, Italy and Spain. The prospective study material was composed of cDNA or gDNA derived from T cells, B-cell-depleted T cells, or PBMCs. Subjects who had been exposed to COVID-19, were actively infected with it, or had recovered from it provided the deeply sampled blood TCRbeta repertoires that made up the dataset. The repertoires were made available in a free public database intended to serve as a resource for research on the immune response to SARS-CoV-2. Samples came from the ongoing ImmuneRACE study (first 160 participants) plus 1,254 subjects from 6 global collaborators. Nearly every sample came with metadata listing a de-identified subject ID, COVID-19 status, age in years and sex. Where HLA class I and class II types were available, the types were taken from metadata supplied by the sample provider, not from assay-based typing. General conclusions and limits of the study: Clinical and demographic metadata were provided uncurated, with the amount varying by source and participant.

About this clone: Its antigen remains unidentified. Within one base of it there is no much larger clone, and no base qualities were kept.

The immunoSEQ Assay, a bias-controlled multiplex PCR, was used to amplify TCRbeta CDR3 regions from genomic DNA. The paper's data handling went like this. The number of nucleated cells in each sample was estimated by amplification of reference gene primers within the assay. To quantify the absolute abundance of each unique TCRbeta CDR3 rearrangement, sequence reads were collapsed and filtered. For each sample, productive Simpson clonality was calculated as the square root of Simpson's diversity index across productive rearrangements. TCRdb obtained this table from immuneACCESS and retained in-frame rearrangements with V and J assigned. These tables miss some clones; where compared with another copy, unresolved V genes account for less than half of the shortfall, and the remainder is unexplained. The V and J calls and the clone size are those of that table, but D and trimming were determined from the DNA. The sample includes about 48,000 clones, with roughly four fifths observed a single time. Of the sample, around 7% falls within the top ten clones.

The cysteine opens and the phenylalanine closes a CDR3 of 13 amino acids. This entry keeps only the CDR3 DNA: 39 bases, framed from base 1. Based on the germline V gene, the CDR1 and CDR2 sequences are SNHLY and FYNNEI. V drops 7 bases and J drops 3 bases, leaving 13 bases in between. Whole blood was collected in K2EDTA tubes by collaborating institutions according to the institutions' own protocols. Collaborator samples were shipped for TCRbeta analysis as frozen whole blood, isolated PBMCs, or DNA extracted from either sample type. This TCR came from a middle-aged man with acute or convalescent COVID-19. Input material: peripheral blood. The chain uses TRBV2 and TRBJ2-7; a weak D assignment points to TRBD2 (6 bases agree). The DNA is as follows: TGTGCCAGCAATAGCGGACTCCTCTACGAGCAGTACTTC. Its translation is CASNSGLLYEQYF.